This T cell receptor (beta chain) was recorded in a study of blood T cells in healthy people across ages. Study-level background: Per two T cells, about one barcoded beta molecule was captured through template switching.

With a J-beta primer mix and a sample-barcoded 5' primer, a second PCR ran about 7 to 12 cycles. Each cDNA was tagged by a template-switch adaptor containing 12 random nucleotides. One entry per CDR3 protein, called by TCRdb with MiXCR from the 5' RACE reads. Of 780,000 or so distinct CDR3 sequences listed, approximately 53% are singletons. Study findings and constraints: Estimated diversity, derived from one million T cells, was regarded as an underestimate.

As for this clonotype: Its antigen remains unidentified.

There are 20 residues in the CDR3. CDR1 is SGHTA and CDR2 is FQGNSA in the germline V gene. V trimming: 3 bases; J trimming: 5 bases; junction bases outside the gene matches: 18. The sequence came from a man aged 35 to 55 in good health. Input material: blood. The chain carries TRBV7-2 and TRBJ2-3, with 12 bases aligning to TRBD2. CDR3 DNA: TGTGCCAGCAGCTTCGGACAGGGAGTCTATCTAGCGGGAGGGGGAGATACGCAGTATTTT. Translating it yields CASSFGQGVYLAGGGDTQYF. Full variable domain (missing parts from reference TRBV7-2 and TRBJ2-3): GAGVSQSPSNKVTEKGKDVELRCDPISGHTALYWYRQSLGQGLEFLIYFQGNSAPDKSGLPSDRFSAERTGGSVSTLTIQRTQQEDSAVYLCASSFGQGVYLAGGGDTQYFGPGTRLTVL.